Presented here are 2 T cell receptor beta chains from one specimen sequenced in a study of blood T cell repertoires in COVID-19. Only in-frame clones appear in the TCRdb table, and some are missing; sequencing was by immunoSEQ multiplex PCR. The sample gives about 200,000 clones, 70% to 90% of which show up once; 15% to 20% is in the top ten. The sequencing sample was made of peripheral blood. The receptors stem from a man between 45 and 60 years old with COVID-19, enrolled during active disease.

V gene TRBV19 combines with J gene TRBJ2-1, with 9 bases fitting TRBD2. The CDR3 totals 17 residues. CDR1 and CDR2 (germline): LNHDA, SQIVND (reference sequence). The V segment lost 3 bases and the J segment 7 bases; nucleotides outside the gene matches: 13. CDR3: CASSIQDRGRAKNEQFF. The DNA of the CDR3 is TGTGCCAGTAGTATCCAGGATCGCGGGAGGGCCAAAAATGAGCAGTTCTTC. The variable domain in full, completed from reference TRBV19 and TRBJ2-1, reads DGGITQSPKYLFRKEGQNVTLSCEQNLNHDAMYWYRQDPGQGLRLIYYSQIVNDFQKGDIAEGYSVSREKKESFPLTVTSAQKNPTAFYLCASSIQDRGRAKNEQFFGPGTRLTVL.

The chain uses TRBV10-2 and TRBJ2-1, with D unclear. Germline loops: CDR1 WSHSY, CDR2 SAAADI. Between the trimmed V and J ends, which lost 3 bases and 11 bases, there was a span of 11 bases. This CDR3 has 12 amino acids. This CDR3 is CASSDHSSKQFF. As DNA, the CDR3 is TGCGCCAGCAGTGACCACAGCTCTAAGCAGTTCTTC.